The 23 T cell receptor beta chains below all came from one sample that was sequenced in a study of blood T cell repertoires in COVID-19. The method was immunoSEQ multiplex PCR; TCRdb's version includes in-frame clones alone and lacks a portion of them. The sample contains around 390,000 clones, around 87% of which appear only once. Sequencing was done on a sample of PBMCs or T cells enriched from blood (not recorded which). The receptors come from a woman aged 50 to 60 who had recovered from COVID-19.

The chain carries TRBV5-6 and TRBJ1-1; 10 bases align to TRBD1. V dropped 4 bases and J dropped 13; count of bases not matched to a gene: 10. This CDR3 comprises 13 residues. Germline loops: CDR1 SGHDT, CDR2 YYEEEE. CDR3 nucleotides: TGTGCCAGCAGCGCCGGGACAGGGGAGAATGATTTCTTT. It specifies CASSAGTGENDFF.

J is TRBJ1-6 and V is TRBV6-1; D is ambiguous. Trimming took 1 base from V and 14 from J, leaving 15 bases between them. Germline lookup yields CDR1 MNHNS and CDR2 SASEGT. The CDR3 is 14 residues long. CDR3 region: CASSEGRELSALHF. CDR3 nucleotide sequence: TGTGCCAGCAGTGAAGGCCGGGAGCTTTCGGCCCTCCACTTT.

CDR3 in DNA: TGTGCCATCAACCACGACCTAGCCAATGAGCAGTTCTTC. This gives the protein CAINHDLANEQFF. The J gene is TRBJ2-1, the V gene TRBV10-3, with D possibly TRBD2 on 5 matching bases. V lost 7 bases, J lost 6 bases, and 13 bases lay in between. This CDR3 has 13 residues. Germline values: CDR1 ENHRY, CDR2 SYGVKD.

The J gene is TRBJ1-2, the V gene TRBV24-1, with 8 bases matching TRBD1. This CDR3 has 13 residues. Germline V gene lookup returns CDR1 KGHDR and CDR2 SFDVKD. The trim removed 4 bases at V and 8 bases at J, leaving 5 bases unmatched. The CDR3 coding sequence is TGTGCCACCAGTGACCGACAGGGGAGGGGCTACACCTTC. Its protein product is CATSDRQGRGYTF.

The chain couples TRBV5-1 to TRBJ2-3; weak D call: TRBD1 (6 bases). The germline V gene has CDR1 SGHRS and CDR2 YFSETQ. Trimming stripped 0 bases from V and 0 bases from J, with 8 bases between. The CDR3 loop spans 15 amino acids. CDR3 sequence reads: CASSLGGPSTDTQYF. The DNA for the CDR3 is TGCGCCAGCAGCTTGGGGGGGCCTAGCACAGATACGCAGTATTTT.

V and J are TRBV5-5 and TRBJ1-5, with D perhaps TRBD1 (5 bases). The V gene's germline CDR1 is SGHKS and CDR2 YYEKEE (reference sequence). The CDR3 totals 15 residues. V lost 4 bases and J 4 bases, leaving 15 bases between the germline ends. The CDR3 DNA reads TGTGCCAGCAGCCCGATCGGTGGGGGGAATCAGCCCCAGCATTTT. Residues: CASSPIGGGNQPQHF.

V is TRBV29-1 and J is TRBJ2-7, with 7 bases matching TRBD1. The CDR3 is 14 amino acids. The trim removed 4 bases at V and 2 bases at J, leaving 8 bases unmatched. In germline, CDR1 is SQVTM, CDR2 ANQGSEA. The CDR3 here is CSVGSTGYPYEQYF. The CDR3 DNA follows: TGCAGCGTTGGTTCGACAGGGTACCCCTACGAGCAGTACTTC.

CDR3 residues: CASSRSPAGGMLSSEQFF. The CDR3 DNA reads TGTGCCAGCAGTCGTTCCCCAGCGGGGGGGATGTTATCAAGTGAGCAGTTCTTC. The chain combines TRBV14 with TRBJ2-1; 10 bases are shared with TRBD2. The CDR3 covers 18 residues. Germline trimming cut 6 bases from V and 9 bases from J; bases unmatched to any gene: 20. CDR1 and CDR2 (germline): SGHDN, FVKESK. The whole variable domain, remainder taken from reference TRBV14 and TRBJ2-1, is EAGVTQFPSHSVIEKGQTVTLRCDPISGHDNLYWYRRVMGKEIKFLLHFVKESKQDESGMPNNRFLAERTGGTYSTLKVQPAELEDSGVYFCASSRSPAGGMLSSEQFFGPGTRLTVL.

This sequence joins TRBV19 and TRBJ1-5; D not resolved. The V gene lost 5 bases and the J gene lost 6 bases, with 11 bases spanning the gap. The CDR3 covers 13 residues. Germline V gene data show CDR1 as LNHDA and CDR2 as SQIVND (reference sequence). CDR3: CASSLVVSQPQHF. CDR3 coding DNA: TGTGCCAGTAGTCTGGTCGTGAGTCAGCCCCAGCATTTT.

This clone was found a few times. The chain joins TRBV11-1 to TRBJ2-7; TRBD1 aligns across 8 bases. Germline CDR1 and CDR2: SGHAT and FQDESV (reference sequence). The CDR3 totals 13 residues. V dropped 6 bases and J dropped 3; count of bases not matched to a gene: 4. The CDR3 DNA reads as TGTGCCAGCAGACGAGGACAGGGCTACGAGCAGTACTTC. It codes for CASRRGQGYEQYF.

The chain couples TRBV18 to TRBJ1-1, with 9 nucleotides matching TRBD1. The CDR3 is 15 amino acids. Trimming removed 7 bases from V and 1 base from J; junction bases left unmatched: 7. Germline V gene lookup returns CDR1 KGHSH and CDR2 LQKENI. CDR3 DNA: TGTGCCAGCTTGACCGGGACAGGGAAGAACACTGAAGCTTTCTTT. Its translation: CASLTGTGKNTEAFF.

J is TRBJ2-5 and V is TRBV27; D perhaps matches TRBD2 (5 bases). Germline V lookup: CDR1 MNHEY, CDR2 SMNVEV (reference sequence). The V end lost 5 bases, the J end lost 5 bases, and 15 bases lay between the germline ends. CDR3 size: 14 residues. In nucleotides, the CDR3 is TGTGCCAGCAGTCGGCTTGGAGGTATCGAGACCCAGTACTTC. It codes for CASSRLGGIETQYF.

The chain carries TRBV6-1 and TRBJ1-5, with D hard to call. With 3 bases removed from V and 5 bases from J, the gap between germline ends came to 8 bases. Germline CDR1 is MNHNS and CDR2 is SASEGT. This CDR3 region has 13 residues. This CDR3 is CASSDNNDQPQHF. The CDR3, as DNA: TGTGCCAGCAGTGACAACAATGATCAGCCCCAGCATTTT.

The gene calls are TRBV7-6 and TRBJ1-1; 7 bases agree with TRBD1. The CDR3 loop spans 15 amino acids. CDR1 is SGHVS and CDR2 is FNYEAQ in the germline V gene. The ends lost 1 base at V and 4 bases at J; junction bases unmatched: 6. CDR3 loop: CASSLVVAGGTEAFF. The CDR3 DNA follows: TGTGCCAGCAGCTTAGTGGTGGCAGGGGGCACTGAAGCTTTCTTT.

The CDR3: CASSVLTENGYTF. The CDR3 DNA follows: TGCGCCAGCAGCGTCCTAACAGAAAATGGCTACACCTTC. The chain recombines TRBV5-1 with TRBJ1-2; D remains ambiguous. Germline CDR1 SGHRS, CDR2 YFSETQ. V was pared by 4 bases and J by 6 bases, with 13 bases between. CDR3 length: 13 amino acids.

V and J are TRBV7-2 and TRBJ2-2; TRBD1 matches 7 bases. Germline values: CDR1 SGHTA, CDR2 FQGNSA. Trimming took 3 bases from V and 3 from J; bases not matched to a gene: 7. The length of the CDR3 is 16 residues. The chain's CDR3 is CASSFYRDSYTGELFF. CDR3 DNA sequence: TGTGCCAGCAGCTTTTACCGGGACAGCTACACCGGGGAGCTGTTTTTT.

This clone was observed a few times. This sequence joins TRBV18 and TRBJ2-7; a possible D gene is TRBD2 (5 bases). CDR1 is KGHSH, CDR2 LQKENI, per germline. This CDR3 contains 13 residues. V was trimmed by 3 bases and J by 6 bases, leaving 12 bases between them. The CDR3 region is CASSPTDGVEQYF. In nucleotides, the CDR3 is TGTGCCAGCTCACCGACGGACGGGGTCGAGCAGTACTTC.

This clone was counted only a few times. The chain employs TRBV18 and TRBJ1-5; possibly TRBD1 for D (6 bases). Trimming stripped 5 bases from V and 5 bases from J, with 16 bases between. The germline V gene has CDR1 KGHSH and CDR2 LQKENI. The CDR3 contains 15 residues. The CDR3 loop is CASSSGQKQHQPQHF. CDR3 nucleotide sequence: TGTGCCAGCTCATCGGGACAAAAGCAACATCAGCCCCAGCATTTT.

This chain joins TRBV12-3 or TRBV12-4 and TRBJ1-5; D is perhaps TRBD1 (6 bases). The CDR3 extends over 13 amino acids. V lost 2 bases to trimming and J lost 7 bases, with 9 bases between them. CDR3 coding DNA: TGTGCCAGCAGTTTAAAGGGGGAACAGCCCCAGCATTTT. The encoded protein is CASSLKGEQPQHF.

The chain uses TRBV7-2 and TRBJ2-5; 10 bases agree with TRBD2. After removal of 4 bases from V and 4 bases from J, the junction contained 6 bases not matched to a gene. Germline loops: CDR1 SGHTA, CDR2 FQGNSA. This CDR3 has 15 residues. For the CDR3, the DNA is TGTGCCAGCAGCTGGAGAGCGGGGGGGTCAGAGACCCAGTACTTC. Residues: CASSWRAGGSETQYF.

This rearrangement joins TRBV4-2 to TRBJ1-1, with no clear D. V was pared by 0 bases and J by 0 bases, with 14 bases between. The CDR3 extends over 17 amino acids. CDR1 LGHNA and CDR2 YNFKEQ come from the germline V gene. CDR3 sequence (DNA): TGTGCCAGCAGCCAAGATTGGAGGGAGGCGATGAACACTGAAGCTTTCTTT. Residues: CASSQDWREAMNTEAFF.

There are a few counts of this clone. The J gene is TRBJ2-7, the V gene TRBV3-1 (or the pseudogene TRBV3-2), with 9 bases that match TRBD1. CDR1 is LGHDT and CDR2 is YNNKEL in the germline V gene (reference sequence). The CDR3 consists of 14 residues. V was clipped by 3 bases and J by 3 bases; unmatched bases: 3. Written as DNA, the CDR3 is TGTGCCAGCAGCCAGACAGGGGGTAACTACGAGCAGTACTTC. This encodes CASSQTGGNYEQYF.

The chain has TRBV11-1 and TRBJ2-7; TRBD2 aligns across 7 bases. V lost 5 bases and J lost 2; bases outside the gene matches: 9. This CDR3 contains 15 residues. The V gene's germline CDR1 is SGHAT and CDR2 FQDESV (reference sequence). DNA for the CDR3: TGTGCCAGCAGCCTGGGGAGGGGTTTCCCCTACGAGCAGTACTTC. Its protein product is CASSLGRGFPYEQYF.